This T cell receptor beta chain is from a study of T cells after yellow fever vaccination. TCRdb re-called the 5' RACE reads with MiXCR, one entry per CDR3 protein. This sample has 95,000 to 100,000 distinct CDR3 sequences, with around 5.8% found just once. This clonotype was picked up a small number of times. This TCR derives from a man aged 18 to 35 who received the YFV17D yellow fever vaccine. Source: CD8+ T cells sorted from PBMCs, taken 10 days after the yellow fever booster vaccination.

CDR3: CASSPSLGQAGTEAFF. Written as DNA, the CDR3 is TGCGCCAGCAGCCCATCCCTGGGCCAGGCCGGCACTGAAGCTTTCTTT. The rearrangement joins TRBV5-1 to TRBJ1-1; the D is unclear. The CDR3 consists of 16 residues. V lost 4 bases and J 4 bases, leaving 20 bases between the germline ends. The germline V gene has CDR1 SGHRS and CDR2 YFSETQ.